These T cell receptor beta chains were read from a single sample in a study of control samples from healthy donors and cancer patients. TCRdb's copy holds only in-frame clones and misses some; the assay was immunoSEQ multiplex PCR. Of more than 25,000 clones detected, approximately 93% appear once; the ten largest clones hold 6.6%. The material sequenced was blood. The receptors were sampled from a man in his sixties in good health. Each CDR3 is given with its conserved first and last residue. Fields, in order: CDR3 DNA, CDR3 protein, V gene, J gene, CDR3 length, clone size, D gene. The D gene is left open where the match is weak. Expanded clones get a size class; other rows say once, few or many, or leave the size out.

CDR3nt: TGTGCCAGCAGATTCGCAGGAAACACTGAAGCTTTCTTT; CDR3aa: CASRFAGNTEAFF; v_gene: TRBV12-3/TRBV12-4; j_gene: TRBJ1-1; len: 13; abundance: NA; d_gene: NA
CDR3nt: TGTGCCAGCAGTAAGGGGCTTAACACTGAAGCTTTCTTT; CDR3aa: CASSKGLNTEAFF; v_gene: TRBV6-2/TRBV6-3; j_gene: TRBJ1-1; len: 13; abundance: NA; d_gene: NA
CDR3nt: TGTGCCAGCAGTAACAGGGGGGGGGAGCAGTACTTC; CDR3aa: CASSNRGGEQYF; v_gene: TRBV6-5; j_gene: TRBJ2-7; len: 12; abundance: NA; d_gene: NA
CDR3nt: TGTGCCAGCAGCTTAGGAAGAGGAGGGTTTAGCTACGAGCAGTACTTC; CDR3aa: CASSLGRGGFSYEQYF; v_gene: TRBV7-9; j_gene: TRBJ2-7; len: 16; abundance: NA; d_gene: NA
CDR3nt: TGTGCCACCAGTGATCTCCGGGGAGGAGGCTACAATGAGCAGTTCTTC; CDR3aa: CATSDLRGGGYNEQFF; v_gene: TRBV24-1; j_gene: TRBJ2-1; len: 16; abundance: NA; d_gene: NA
CDR3nt: TGTGCCAGCAGTTGGGGGGGCGGACGGACCTCTGGAAACACCATATATTTT; CDR3aa: CASSWGGGRTSGNTIYF; v_gene: TRBV7-6; j_gene: TRBJ1-3; len: 17; abundance: NA; d_gene: NA
CDR3nt: TGCAGTGCTAGGGGCCTTAGGGACTTC; CDR3aa: CSARGLRDF; v_gene: TRBV20-1; j_gene: TRBJ2-5; len: 9; abundance: NA; d_gene: NA
CDR3nt: TGTGCCAGCTCGGACTCCGCGAACACCGGGGAGCTGTTTTTT; CDR3aa: CASSDSANTGELFF; v_gene: TRBV7-2; j_gene: TRBJ2-2; len: 14; abundance: NA; d_gene: NA
CDR3nt: TGCGCCAGCAGCTCGACTAGCGGGGGAGGCTACGAGCAGTACTTC; CDR3aa: CASSSTSGGGYEQYF; v_gene: TRBV5-1; j_gene: TRBJ2-7; len: 15; abundance: NA; d_gene: TRBD2
CDR3nt: TGCGCCAGCAGCCAAGAGCTTGGGGTCGGCGAGCAGTACTTC; CDR3aa: CASSQELGVGEQYF; v_gene: TRBV4-3; j_gene: TRBJ2-7; len: 14; abundance: NA; d_gene: NA
CDR3nt: TGCGCCAGCAGCAAAACTACTAGCGGGGGGGCCGGAGATACGCAGTATTTT; CDR3aa: CASSKTTSGGAGDTQYF; v_gene: TRBV5-1; j_gene: TRBJ2-3; len: 17; abundance: NA; d_gene: TRBD2
CDR3nt: TGTGCCAGCAGCTTTTTCAGCGGGGCGATACAAGAGACCCAGTACTTC; CDR3aa: CASSFFSGAIQETQYF; v_gene: TRBV7-2; j_gene: TRBJ2-5; len: 16; abundance: NA; d_gene: TRBD2
CDR3nt: TGTGCCAGCACTATACTCAGGGAGAACACTGAAGCTTTCTTT; CDR3aa: CASTILRENTEAFF; v_gene: TRBV2; j_gene: TRBJ1-1; len: 14; abundance: NA; d_gene: NA
CDR3nt: TGCGCCAGCAGCTGGGAAACCGGGACGGGCACTGAAGCTTTCTTT; CDR3aa: CASSWETGTGTEAFF; v_gene: TRBV5-1; j_gene: TRBJ1-1; len: 15; abundance: once; d_gene: NA
CDR3nt: TGCCCCAGCAGCCGAGTCTACGGGACAGATCCTGAAGCTTTCTTT; CDR3aa: CPSSRVYGTDPEAFF; v_gene: TRBV4-3; j_gene: TRBJ1-1; len: 15; abundance: NA; d_gene: TRBD1
CDR3nt: TGTGCCTGGGCCCTCACCGGGACAGTGAAGCAAGAGACCCAGTACTTC; CDR3aa: CAWALTGTVKQETQYF; v_gene: TRBV30; j_gene: TRBJ2-5; len: 16; abundance: NA; d_gene: TRBD1
CDR3nt: TGCGCCAGCAGCACCGGACAGGGGATGGATGAGCAGTTCTTC; CDR3aa: CASSTGQGMDEQFF; v_gene: TRBV5-1; j_gene: TRBJ2-1; len: 14; abundance: NA; d_gene: TRBD1
CDR3nt: TGTGCCAGCAGGGGGCAAGAGACCCAGTACTTC; CDR3aa: CASRGQETQYF; v_gene: TRBV6-5; j_gene: TRBJ2-5; len: 11; abundance: NA; d_gene: NA
CDR3nt: TGCGCCAGCAGCCAAGACTTCACGGGTGAGCAGTTCTTC; CDR3aa: CASSQDFTGEQFF; v_gene: TRBV4-3; j_gene: TRBJ2-1; len: 13; abundance: NA; d_gene: NA
CDR3nt: TGTGCCAGCAGCTTGTACGTGGGGGCACTCAGGGACTTC; CDR3aa: CASSLYVGALRDF; v_gene: TRBV5-5; j_gene: TRBJ1-2; len: 13; abundance: NA; d_gene: NA
CDR3nt: TGTGCCAGCAACCGACTAGCGGGCGCCCCGGGCAATGAGCAGTTCTTC; CDR3aa: CASNRLAGAPGNEQFF; v_gene: TRBV5-6; j_gene: TRBJ2-1; len: 16; abundance: NA; d_gene: TRBD2
CDR3nt: TGTGCCGGCAGCCCAGGACTGTCTTCTGGGGCCAACGTCCTGACTTTC; CDR3aa: CAGSPGLSSGANVLTF; v_gene: TRBV5-6; j_gene: TRBJ2-6; len: 16; abundance: once; d_gene: NA
CDR3nt: TGTGCCAGCAACCACCGGGCCTCGAACTATGGCTACACCTTC; CDR3aa: CASNHRASNYGYTF; v_gene: TRBV3-1/TRBV3-2; j_gene: TRBJ1-2; len: 14; abundance: NA; d_gene: NA
CDR3nt: TGTGCCAGCAGTCCGATACTAGTTACGGGGAATGAGCAGTTCTTC; CDR3aa: CASSPILVTGNEQFF; v_gene: TRBV2; j_gene: TRBJ2-1; len: 15; abundance: NA; d_gene: NA
CDR3nt: TGTGCCAGCAGACCCCCGTCGGCAGGTATGAACACTGAAGCTTTCTTT; CDR3aa: CASRPPSAGMNTEAFF; v_gene: TRBV5-4; j_gene: TRBJ1-1; len: 16; abundance: NA; d_gene: NA
CDR3nt: TGTGCCAGCAGTTTCCAGAGCAATCAGCCCCAGCATTTT; CDR3aa: CASSFQSNQPQHF; v_gene: TRBV12-3/TRBV12-4; j_gene: TRBJ1-5; len: 13; abundance: NA; d_gene: NA
CDR3nt: TGCGCCAGCAGCCTTCCAGGGGGTCCAGATACGCAGTATTTT; CDR3aa: CASSLPGGPDTQYF; v_gene: TRBV5-1; j_gene: TRBJ2-3; len: 14; abundance: NA; d_gene: TRBD1
CDR3nt: TGTGCCATCAGGGGACTGGGTGGGTCTAAGGATGAGCAGTTCTTC; CDR3aa: CAIRGLGGSKDEQFF; v_gene: TRBV10-3; j_gene: TRBJ2-1; len: 15; abundance: NA; d_gene: NA
CDR3nt: TGTGCCAGCAGCGTAGGTTTGGGCCAAGAGACCCAGTACTTC; CDR3aa: CASSVGLGQETQYF; v_gene: TRBV9; j_gene: TRBJ2-5; len: 14; abundance: NA; d_gene: NA
CDR3nt: TGTGCCAGCTCCATCGGGCGACAGGGGGGAGATGAAAAACTGTTTTTT; CDR3aa: CASSIGRQGGDEKLFF; v_gene: TRBV18; j_gene: TRBJ1-4; len: 16; abundance: NA; d_gene: TRBD1
CDR3nt: TGCGCCAGCCAAGCACAGGTCGACGAAAAACTGTTTTTT; CDR3aa: CASQAQVDEKLFF; v_gene: TRBV10-1; j_gene: TRBJ1-4; len: 13; abundance: NA; d_gene: NA
CDR3nt: TGTGCCAGCTCACAAAAGATGAAGGGGACCGGGGAGCTGTTTTTT; CDR3aa: CASSQKMKGTGELFF; v_gene: TRBV18; j_gene: TRBJ2-2; len: 15; abundance: once; d_gene: NA
CDR3nt: TGTGCCAGCAGCGCGACAATGGACAGCCCGAACACTGAAGCTTTCTTT; CDR3aa: CASSATMDSPNTEAFF; v_gene: TRBV9; j_gene: TRBJ1-1; len: 16; abundance: NA; d_gene: NA
CDR3nt: TGTGCCAGCAGTTACTCGGCCTTAAAAGAGACCCAGTACTTC; CDR3aa: CASSYSALKETQYF; v_gene: TRBV6-5; j_gene: TRBJ2-5; len: 14; abundance: NA; d_gene: NA
CDR3nt: TGTGCCAGTAGTCTGGAGCAGGGGGCGAACCAGCCCCAGCATTTT; CDR3aa: CASSLEQGANQPQHF; v_gene: TRBV19; j_gene: TRBJ1-5; len: 15; abundance: NA; d_gene: TRBD1
CDR3nt: TGTGCCAGCAGTCTACTAGATTACGAGCAGTACTTC; CDR3aa: CASSLLDYEQYF; v_gene: TRBV6-5; j_gene: TRBJ2-7; len: 12; abundance: NA; d_gene: NA
CDR3nt: TGTGCCAGCAATCCTGGGGCAGATACGCAGTATTTT; CDR3aa: CASNPGADTQYF; v_gene: TRBV12-3/TRBV12-4; j_gene: TRBJ2-3; len: 12; abundance: few; d_gene: NA
CDR3nt: TGTGCCAGTAGCACCCAGGGGGGACTCTCTGGAAACACCATATATTTT; CDR3aa: CASSTQGGLSGNTIYF; v_gene: TRBV19; j_gene: TRBJ1-3; len: 16; abundance: NA; d_gene: TRBD1
CDR3nt: TGTGCCAGCAGCCCCCGGACAGGACCGAACACTGAAGCTTTCTTT; CDR3aa: CASSPRTGPNTEAFF; v_gene: TRBV5-6; j_gene: TRBJ1-1; len: 15; abundance: once; d_gene: TRBD1
CDR3nt: TGTGCCACCGCAACCTCAACGGGGATGGAGACCCAGTACTTC; CDR3aa: CATATSTGMETQYF; v_gene: TRBV24-1; j_gene: TRBJ2-5; len: 14; abundance: NA; d_gene: NA
CDR3nt: TGTGCCAGCAGTTTATCGTCGTATGGCTACACCTTC; CDR3aa: CASSLSSYGYTF; v_gene: TRBV27; j_gene: TRBJ1-2; len: 12; abundance: NA; d_gene: NA
CDR3nt: TGTGCCAGCAGCTTAGATTCGGCCATTAATTCACCCCTCCACTTT; CDR3aa: CASSLDSAINSPLHF; v_gene: TRBV7-6; j_gene: TRBJ1-6; len: 15; abundance: NA; d_gene: NA